The 11 T cell receptor beta chains reported below all come from one sample, sequenced in a study of blood T cells in healthy people across ages. Then a second PCR, running about 7 to 11 cycles, was carried out with a sample-barcoded 5' primer and a J-beta primer mix. TCRdb reanalysed the 5' RACE reads using MiXCR and keeps one entry per CDR3 protein. This table holds hundreds of thousands of distinct CDR3 sequences, roughly 25% found once. The same sample was also studied in work on T cells of mothers and their children.

Material: blood. Receptors were obtained from a boy aged 5 to 17 in good health.

Here the CDR3 reads CSARSTGTGFNEQYF. As DNA, the CDR3 is TGCAGTGCTAGGTCAACCGGGACAGGGTTCAACGAGCAGTACTTC. V gene TRBV20-1 combines with J gene TRBJ2-7; TRBD1 matches at 9 bases. This CDR3 contains 15 residues. J lost 5 bases, V lost 3 bases, and 11 bases had no gene match. Germline V lookup: CDR1 DFQATT, CDR2 SNEGSKA (reference sequence).

The chain couples TRBV7-9 to TRBJ2-5, with 9 bases matching TRBD1. The CDR3 sequence is 16 residues long. V lost 4 bases, J lost 4 bases, and 10 bases stayed unmatched. CDR1 and CDR2 from the germline V gene are SEHNR and FQNEAQ (reference sequence). The CDR3 DNA is TGTGCCAGCAGCTGGTTCCACCCGACAGGGGGAGAGACCCAGTACTTC. Translation gives CASSWFHPTGGETQYF.

The CDR3 here is CSASYNRASPGQPQHF. The CDR3 DNA reads as TGCAGTGCTAGCTATAACCGGGCTTCACCAGGTCAGCCCCAGCATTTT. This chain links TRBV20-1 with TRBJ1-5; no clear D. Trimming stripped 3 bases from V and 6 bases from J, with 21 bases between. Germline CDR1 and CDR2: DFQATT and SNEGSKA (reference sequence). The length of the CDR3 is 16 residues.

The chain has TRBV11-2 and TRBJ2-7; 12 bases agree with TRBD1. The germline V gene encodes CDR1 SGHAT and CDR2 FQNNGV. The CDR3 sequence is 16 residues long. Germline trimming cut 1 base from V and 7 bases from J; bases unmatched to any gene: 8. Here the CDR3 DNA reads TGTGCCAGCAGCTTAGCCACGGGACAGGGGGCTTGGGAGCAGTACTTC. Residues: CASSLATGQGAWEQYF.

This CDR3 reads CASSLGDPYTDTQYF. CDR3 DNA sequence: TGTGCCAGCAGTTTAGGGGACCCCTACACAGATACGCAGTATTTT. The V call is TRBV28, the J call TRBJ2-3; either TRBD1 or TRBD2 may fit D (5 bases each). This CDR3 has 15 residues. Deletions cut 2 bases from V and 2 bases from J, with 11 bases between. Germline V gene lookup returns CDR1 MDHEN and CDR2 SYDVKM.

CDR3 bases: TGTGCCAGCAGCAACGGGGTGGGAGCCTCCTACGAGCAGTACTTC. As protein: CASSNGVGASYEQYF. This rearrangement joins TRBV9 to TRBJ2-5; weak D call: TRBD2 (5 bases). The assigned J gene may be wrong: the sequence end matches TRBJ2-7 better. Germline CDR1 and CDR2: SGDLS and YYNGEE. The CDR3 has 15 residues.

The rearrangement joins TRBV7-6 to TRBJ1-1; a possible D gene is TRBD1 (6 bases). CDR3 size: 15 residues. The germline V gene has CDR1 SGHVS and CDR2 FNYEAQ. Trimming stripped 1 base from V and 5 bases from J, with 14 bases between. DNA of the CDR3: TGTGCCAGCAGCTTAGAGCCAGGGGCAGGGACTGAAGCTTTCTTT. The encoded protein is CASSLEPGAGTEAFF.

This clonotype occurred a few times. The chain is built from TRBV4-1 and TRBJ2-5; no reliable D call. Judging by the DNA end, TRBJ2-1 fits better; the J call may be wrong. CDR1 is MGHRA and CDR2 is YSYEKL in the germline V gene. CDR3 length: 13 residues. CDR3 DNA: TGCGCCAGCAGCCAAGGTTTGGGGAATGAGCAGTTCTTC. Its translation is CASSQGLGNEQFF.

CDR3 protein: CASSPGGGGYTEAFF. Written as DNA, the CDR3 is TGTGCCAGCAGCCCGGGGGGCGGCGGCTACACTGAAGCTTTCTTT. The gene calls are TRBV7-9 and TRBJ1-1; tentatively, D is TRBD1 (6 bases). The CDR3 has 15 residues. Germline CDR1 is SEHNR and CDR2 is FQNEAQ (reference sequence). Trimming cost V 5 bases and J 3 bases, with 16 bases left between them.

This clonotype has only a few counts. The chain joins TRBV29-1 to TRBJ2-5, with 10 bases lining up with TRBD2. The DNA end lines up better with TRBJ2-7; the J call may be wrong. CDR1 and CDR2 from the germline V gene are SQVTM and ANQGSEA. The length of the CDR3 is 19 residues. CDR3 sequence (DNA): TGCAGCGTTAGAGCTAGCGGGAGAGGGACCCTTTACGATCCTGTCGAGCAGTACTTC. This encodes CSVRASGRGTLYDPVEQYF.

In its sample, this clonotype was seen a few times. The chain couples TRBV10-1 to TRBJ2-3, with D perhaps matching TRBD1 or TRBD2 (5 bases each). The V end was cut by 4 bases, the J end by 5 bases, with 19 bases between. The CDR3 spans 16 residues. Germline-derived CDR1 and CDR2 are WNHNN and SYGVQD (reference sequence). CDR3 sequence reads: CASSGGTASTQDTQYF. CDR3 coding DNA: TGCGCCAGCAGTGGGGGGACCGCCTCCACACAAGATACGCAGTATTTT.